The entry that follows covers one TCR beta chain sequence. Its antigen is not identified. This sample is drawn from a study of cytomegalovirus exposure and HLA in healthy donors. Study results and caveats: Rare TCR sequences dominated, though some public TCRs recurred in many donors. A classifier reportedly called cytomegalovirus status with high sensitivity and specificity.

The primer mix had 60 Vbeta and 13 Jbeta primers. Some clones are missing from TCRdb's copy, which holds only in-frame ones; the method was immunoSEQ multiplex PCR. Of tens of thousands of clones listed, around 80% were seen once; the top ten hold roughly 2.6%. J was trimmed by 3 bases and V by 0 bases; bases with no gene match: 6. Looked up from germline, CDR1 is MGHRA and CDR2 is YSYEKL. The CDR3 contains 16 residues. Input material: PBMCs. The chain combines TRBV4-1 with TRBJ2-3; 7 bases map to TRBD2. This sequence was found in a male donor in good health and CMV-seropositive. The DNA of the CDR3 is TGCGCCAGCAGCCAAGAGTCGGGAGGCCAGACAGATACGCAGTATTTT. It translates to CASSQESGGQTDTQYF.